The 4 T cell receptor beta chains presented below share a single source sample, sequenced in a study of T cell responses to AZD1222 COVID-19 vaccine. Clones were sequenced by immunoSEQ multiplex PCR, and TCRdb holds only the in-frame ones, with some missing. This sample carries under 150,000 clones, around 89% of them seen once, and the ten largest clones take around 10%. The material was peripheral blood, obtained on day 0 of MenACWY control vaccination. Receptors originate from an adult in good health.

The gene calls are TRBV9 and TRBJ2-2; D may be TRBD2 (5 bases). Germline-derived CDR1 and CDR2 are SGDLS and YYNGEE. The CDR3 spans 15 residues. Trimming pared 0 bases from V and 4 bases from J, leaving 10 bases between. CDR3 residues: CASSVGGIVTGELFF. In DNA form, the CDR3 reads TGTGCCAGCAGCGTAGGAGGGATCGTCACCGGGGAGCTGTTTTTT.

This rearrangement joins TRBV7-2 to TRBJ2-7; D possibly matches TRBD1 or TRBD2 (5 bases each). The V gene's germline CDR1 is SGHTA and CDR2 FQGNSA. There are 16 residues in the CDR3. Deletions cut 5 bases from V and 1 base from J, with 18 bases between. In DNA, the CDR3 is TGTGCCAGCAGCCTTAGCCCCGGGACGCCGTCCTACGAGCAGTACTTC. Amino acids: CASSLSPGTPSYEQYF.

This rearrangement joins TRBV7-9 to TRBJ2-5, with a weak D call TRBD2 (7 bases). This CDR3 contains 16 residues. Trimming left V 5 bases short and J 8 bases short, with 24 bases between. CDR1 SEHNR and CDR2 FQNEAQ come from the germline V gene (reference sequence). CDR3 nucleotides: TGTGCCAGCAGCCAACAGGGTCACGGAGCGGGGAATACCCAGTACTTC. It translates to CASSQQGHGAGNTQYF.

Details on this clone: The junction differs from germline at one of its ends, possibly a read error. The V and J genes are TRBV30 and TRBJ2-6, with D perhaps matching TRBD1 or TRBD2 (5 bases each). The CDR3 has 15 amino acids. Germline CDR1 reads GTSNPN; CDR2 reads SVGIG (reference sequence). CDR3 in DNA: TGTGCCGGGAGACGTGGGGGCTCTGGGGCCAACGTCCTGACTTTC. It codes for CAGRRGGSGANVLTF.